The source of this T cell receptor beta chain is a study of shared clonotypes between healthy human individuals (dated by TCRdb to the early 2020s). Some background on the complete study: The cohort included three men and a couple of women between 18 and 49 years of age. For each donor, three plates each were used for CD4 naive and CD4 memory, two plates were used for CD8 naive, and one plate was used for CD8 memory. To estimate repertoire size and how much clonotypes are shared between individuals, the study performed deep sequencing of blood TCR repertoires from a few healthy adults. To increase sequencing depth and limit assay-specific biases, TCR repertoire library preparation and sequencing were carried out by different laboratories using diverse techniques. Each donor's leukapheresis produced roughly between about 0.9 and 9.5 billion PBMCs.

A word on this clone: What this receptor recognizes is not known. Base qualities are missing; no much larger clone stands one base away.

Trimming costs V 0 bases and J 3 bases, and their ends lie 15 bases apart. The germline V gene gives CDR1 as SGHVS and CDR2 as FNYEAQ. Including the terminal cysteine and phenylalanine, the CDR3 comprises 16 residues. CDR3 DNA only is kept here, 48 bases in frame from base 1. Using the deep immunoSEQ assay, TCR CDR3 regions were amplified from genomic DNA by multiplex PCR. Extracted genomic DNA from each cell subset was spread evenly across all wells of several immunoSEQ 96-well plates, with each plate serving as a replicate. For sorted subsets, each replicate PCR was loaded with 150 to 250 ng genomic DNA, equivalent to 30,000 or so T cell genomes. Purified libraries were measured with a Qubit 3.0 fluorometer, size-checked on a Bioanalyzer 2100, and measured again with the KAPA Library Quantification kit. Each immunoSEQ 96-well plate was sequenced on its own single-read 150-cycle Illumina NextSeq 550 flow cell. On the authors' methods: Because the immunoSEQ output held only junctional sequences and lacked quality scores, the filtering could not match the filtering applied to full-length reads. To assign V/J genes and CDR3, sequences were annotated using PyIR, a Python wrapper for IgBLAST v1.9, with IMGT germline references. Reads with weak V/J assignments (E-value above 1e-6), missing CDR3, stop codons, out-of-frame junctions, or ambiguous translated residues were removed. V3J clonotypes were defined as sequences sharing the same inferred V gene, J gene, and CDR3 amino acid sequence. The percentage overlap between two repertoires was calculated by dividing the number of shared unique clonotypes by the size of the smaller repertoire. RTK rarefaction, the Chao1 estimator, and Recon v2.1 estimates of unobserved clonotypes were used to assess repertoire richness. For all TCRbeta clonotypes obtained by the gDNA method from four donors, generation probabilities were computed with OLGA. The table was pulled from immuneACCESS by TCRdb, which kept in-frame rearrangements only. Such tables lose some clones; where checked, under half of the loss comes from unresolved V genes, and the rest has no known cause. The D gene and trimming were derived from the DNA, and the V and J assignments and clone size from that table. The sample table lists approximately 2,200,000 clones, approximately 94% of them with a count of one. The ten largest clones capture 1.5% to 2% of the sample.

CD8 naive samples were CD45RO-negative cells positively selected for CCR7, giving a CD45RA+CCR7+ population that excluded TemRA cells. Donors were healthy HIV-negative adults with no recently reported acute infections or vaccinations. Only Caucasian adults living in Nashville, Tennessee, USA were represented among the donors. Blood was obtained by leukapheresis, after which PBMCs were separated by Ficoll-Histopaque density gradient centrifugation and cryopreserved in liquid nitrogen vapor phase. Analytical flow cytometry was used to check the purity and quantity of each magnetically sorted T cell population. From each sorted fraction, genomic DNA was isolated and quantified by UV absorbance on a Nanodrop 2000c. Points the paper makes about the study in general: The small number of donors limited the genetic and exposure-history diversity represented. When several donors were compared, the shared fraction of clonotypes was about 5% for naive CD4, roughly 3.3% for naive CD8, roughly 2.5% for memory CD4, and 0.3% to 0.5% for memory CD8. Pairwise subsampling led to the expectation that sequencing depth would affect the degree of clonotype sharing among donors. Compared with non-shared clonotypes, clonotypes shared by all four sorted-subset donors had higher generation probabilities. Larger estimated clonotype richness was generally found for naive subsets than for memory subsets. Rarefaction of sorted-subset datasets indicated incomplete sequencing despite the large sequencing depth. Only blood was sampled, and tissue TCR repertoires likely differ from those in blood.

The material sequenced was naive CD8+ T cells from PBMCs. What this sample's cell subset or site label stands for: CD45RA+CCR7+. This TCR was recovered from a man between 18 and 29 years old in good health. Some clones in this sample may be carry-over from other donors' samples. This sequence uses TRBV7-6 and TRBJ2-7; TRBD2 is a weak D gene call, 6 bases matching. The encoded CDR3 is CASSLAAGLIDYEQYF. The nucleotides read TGTGCCAGCAGCTTAGCGGCGGGACTCATAGACTACGAGCAGTACTTC.